The clone carrying this T cell receptor (beta chain) was seen just once. What it binds is unknown. The data derive from a study of vaccination effects on CD4 cells after COVID-19. The V gene lost 3 bases and the J gene lost 2 bases, with 13 bases spanning the gap. Germline loops: CDR1 SGHNT, CDR2 YYREEE (reference sequence). This CDR3 is 15 amino acids long. Assay: immunoSEQ multiplex PCR; the TCRdb copy retains only in-frame clones and omits some. There are tens of thousands of clones in the sample; around four fifths occur only once, and about 25% lies in the top ten. In the ViraFEST assay, antigen-specific CD4+ clonotypes were identified by expansion after peptide-pool stimulation. CD4+ T cell isolation took place after about nine days of culture. BNT162b2 vaccine or mRNA-1273 vaccine was given to participants in two doses.

Specimen: CD4+ T cells from PBMCs cultured with HCoV-NL63 spike peptides, collected after COVID-19 vaccination. The chain carries TRBV5-4 and TRBJ2-3; no clear D gene. The sequence derives from a human donor who received a COVID-19 vaccine. CDR3 sequence (DNA): TGTGCCAGCAGCTGGGGTCGACAAAACACAGATACGCAGTATTTT. Translating it yields CASSWGRQNTDTQYF.